These 13 T cell receptor beta chains were sequenced from one sample in a study of breast tumors, draining lymph nodes, adjacent tissues. TCRdb called the multiplex PCR reads again in MiXCR, with one record for every CDR3 protein. The sample carries about 14,000 distinct CDR3 sequences, roughly 55% recorded once. The sequencing sample was made of tumor-adjacent breast tissue. Receptors were obtained from a female donor with breast cancer. Some clones in this sample may be carry-over from other donors' samples.

The V and J genes are TRBV4-1 and TRBJ2-7, with TRBD2 identical over 14 bases. This CDR3 contains 14 residues. V lost 8 bases and J lost 6; bases outside the gene matches: 6. The germline gives CDR1 MGHRA, CDR2 YSYEKL. CDR3 region: CASSGLAGGSEQYF. CDR3 nucleotide sequence: TGCGCCAGCTCCGGACTAGCGGGAGGATCCGAGCAGTACTTC.

J is TRBJ2-3 and V is TRBV7-8; perhaps TRBD2 as D (5 bases). Germline values: CDR1 SGHVS, CDR2 FQNEAQ. Trimming left V 6 bases short and J 2 bases short, with 12 bases between. This CDR3 contains 14 residues. The CDR3 sequence is CASRAEGNTDTQYF. CDR3 bases: TGTGCCAGCAGGGCCGAGGGAAACACAGATACGCAGTATTTT.

This clonotype has a handful of counts. The chain carries TRBV2 and TRBJ2-5; 10 bases are shared with TRBD1. Per the germline V gene, CDR1 is SNHLY and CDR2 is FYNNEI. The CDR3 runs to 15 residues. After removal of 4 bases from V and 3 bases from J, the junction contained 5 bases not matched to a gene. CDR3 in amino acids: CASSGGQGRKETQYF. The CDR3 coding sequence is TGTGCCAGCAGTGGGGGACAGGGGAGGAAAGAGACCCAGTACTTC.

CDR3 sequence (DNA): TGTGCCAGCGAAAGCGCGACTGATCATCAGCCCCAGCATTTT. Translating it yields CASESATDHQPQHF. The chain recombines TRBV6-6 with TRBJ1-5; no reliable D call. There are 14 residues in the CDR3. The germline V and J ends were trimmed by 8 bases and 5 bases, with 16 bases remaining between them. Germline CDR1 and CDR2: MNHNY and SVGAGI (reference sequence).

This chain connects TRBV14 to TRBJ2-7, with 7 bases fitting TRBD1. In germline, CDR1 is SGHDN, CDR2 FVKESK. J was trimmed by 6 bases and V by 5 bases; bases with no gene match: 13. The CDR3 sequence is 15 residues long. CDR3 sequence reads: CASSWRQGVGGEQYF. Here the CDR3 DNA reads TGTGCCAGCAGCTGGCGACAGGGCGTAGGGGGCGAGCAGTACTTC.

In this sample, this clonotype is medium-sized (0.01 to 0.1%). The chain joins TRBV7-9 to TRBJ1-4; 7 nucleotides align to TRBD1. This CDR3 is 14 amino acids long. The junction had 9 bases not matched to a gene; V was cut back by 6 bases and J by 8 bases. Looked up from germline, CDR1 is SEHNR and CDR2 is FQNEAQ (reference sequence). CDR3 DNA: TGTGCCAGCAGATCCCGACAGGGTGGAGAAAAACTGTTTTTT. Translating it yields CASRSRQGGEKLFF.

The rearrangement uses TRBV15 and TRBJ2-7, with 13 bases fitting TRBD2. V was pared by 3 bases and J by 6 bases, with 14 bases of the junction left unmatched. This CDR3 is 18 amino acids long. CDR1 and CDR2 from the germline V gene are LNHNV and YYDKDF (reference sequence). CDR3 in DNA: TGTGCCACCAGCAGCGAAGAGGGGGTTGGGACTAGCGGGACCGAGCAGTACTTC. The encoded protein is CATSSEEGVGTSGTEQYF. Based on the CDR3 plus reference TRBV15 and TRBJ2-7, the full variable domain is DAMVIQNPRYQVTQFGKPVTLSCSQTLNHNVMYWYQQKSSQAPKLLFHYYDKDFNNEADTPDNFQSRRPNTSFCFLDIRSPGLGDTAMYLCATSSEEGVGTSGTEQYFGPGTRLTVT.

The chain couples TRBV24-1 to TRBJ2-3; D gene uncertain. The CDR3 extends over 15 amino acids. Germline V lookup: CDR1 KGHDR, CDR2 SFDVKD. Trimming removed 4 bases from V and 0 bases from J, with 10 bases in between. The DNA for the CDR3 is TGTGCCACCAGTGAAACAGTTACTAGCACAGATACGCAGTATTTT. Amino acid sequence: CATSETVTSTDTQYF.

This clonotype was seen at least ten times. The V call is TRBV11-2, the J call TRBJ2-3; weak D call: TRBD2 (7 bases). The V gene lost 4 bases and the J gene lost 6 bases, with 20 bases spanning the gap. Germline loops: CDR1 SGHAT, CDR2 FQNNGV. This CDR3 contains 16 residues. CDR3 nucleotides: TGTGCCAGCAGCTCGACCTACGGGGGGCCGGTCGATACGCAGTATTTT. Its translation is CASSSTYGGPVDTQYF.

Judged by abundance, this clonotype is medium-sized (0.01 to 0.1%). The chain combines TRBV5-1 with TRBJ2-3, with TRBD2 matching over 7 bases. The length of the CDR3 is 14 residues. Germline loops: CDR1 SGHRS, CDR2 YFSETQ. After removal of 4 bases from V and 2 bases from J, the junction contained 4 bases not matched to a gene. CDR3 loop: CASSGGGYTDTQYF. For the CDR3, the DNA is TGCGCCAGCAGCGGGGGGGGATACACAGATACGCAGTATTTT.

This clonotype has a count of ten or more. J is TRBJ1-1 and V is TRBV6-5, with D possibly TRBD1 on 5 matching bases. This CDR3 region has 12 residues. Looked up from germline, CDR1 is MNHEY and CDR2 is SVGAGI. Trimming left V 0 bases short and J 10 bases short, with 9 bases between. CDR3 sequence reads: CASSYSMGPAFF. In DNA form, the CDR3 reads TGTGCCAGCAGTTACTCGATGGGGCCAGCTTTCTTT.

The chain is built from TRBV6-5 and TRBJ1-3; no definite D call. CDR3 size: 13 residues. Germline V gene lookup returns CDR1 MNHEY and CDR2 SVGAGI. The V and J ends lost 7 bases and 1 base respectively, with 8 bases between them. For the CDR3, the DNA is TGTGCCAGCAAGCACCTATCTGGAAACACCATATATTTT. Translation gives CASKHLSGNTIYF.

This clonotype is medium-sized in the sample. This chain uses TRBV7-8 with TRBJ2-1; 7 bases map to TRBD1. Trimming at V came to 1 base and at J to 1 base, leaving 4 bases not matched to a gene. Germline-derived CDR1 and CDR2 are SGHVS and FQNEAQ. This CDR3 is 16 amino acids long. CDR3 nucleotides: TGTGCCAGCAGCTTAGGAGGCAGGGGGTCCTACAATGAGCAGTTCTTC. Translated, it gives CASSLGGRGSYNEQFF.